What follows is one TCR beta chain and its context. These data come from a study of cytomegalovirus exposure and HLA in healthy donors. V lost 8 bases, J lost 4 bases, and 17 bases lay in between. CDR1 and CDR2 from the germline V gene are MNHNS and SASEGT. CDR3 length: 15 amino acids. Both 60 Vbeta primers and 13 Jbeta primers went into the PCR. Repertoires were generated with immunoSEQ multiplex PCR, while TCRdb's copy carries only in-frame clones and drops some. The profile covers about 150,000 clones, with roughly 77% appearing a single time and roughly 3.4% taken by the ten largest. The source is a human donor in good health. The gene calls are TRBV6-1 and TRBJ1-4; D is perhaps TRBD1 (6 bases). The sequenced sample was PBMCs. The CDR3 region is CASHPRGSINEKLFF. The CDR3 DNA sequence: TGTGCCAGCCATCCCAGGGGCAGTATTAATGAAAAACTGTTTTTT.